The present T cell receptor (beta chain) was sequenced within a study of CD8 T cells in ankylosing spondylitis. Study-wide results and limits: Reactive arthritis synovial fluid and blood previously showed some of these motif variants. A TCR beta motif made of about eight highly homologous variants seemed typical of ankylosing spondylitis blood.

Making the TCR beta libraries involved quantitative 5'-RACE with molecular barcodes. In TCRdb, the 5' RACE reads were re-called with MiXCR into one record per CDR3 protein. The table records some 330,000 distinct CDR3 sequences, roughly 8% of them present only once. The J segment lost 0 bases and the V segment lost 6 bases, leaving 7 bases of the junction unmatched. Germline V gives CDR1 SQVTM, CDR2 ANQGSEA. The CDR3 loop spans 14 amino acids. This clonotype was detected many times. Its antigen is unknown. The specimen sequenced was blood, either unsorted or a sorted T cell fraction (not recorded which). The receptor comes from a male donor with ankylosing spondylitis. The J gene is TRBJ1-1, the V gene TRBV29-1, with 7 bases aligning to TRBD1. CDR3 DNA: TGCAGCGTAACTCAGGGGGGGATGAACACTGAAGCTTTCTTT. Its translation: CSVTQGGMNTEAFF.